Below are 25 T cell receptor beta chains sequenced from a single sample in a study of T cells expressing NK-cell markers (dated by TCRdb to about 2020). Libraries were constructed by 5' RACE. The sequencing machine was an Illumina HiSeq 2000. TCRdb reprocessed the reads, reporting each CDR3 protein sequence once and no DNA. This specimen's table enumerates a few hundred thousand distinct CDR3 sequences. The top ten clones comprise about 0.4% of the sample. Material: blood T cells: a sorted CD56 or NKG2C T cell subset, CD4+ or CD8+ T cells, or bulk PBMC T cells (not recorded which). These receptors came from a man younger than 35 in good health. Donor details come from another sample of the same person, matched by shared clones.

CDR3 sequence: CSSSIEVNEQFF. This chain links TRBV29-1 with TRBJ2-1; TCRdb picks TRBD2, but there is no DNA to check that call. CDR3 length equals 12 residues. Germline CDR1 reads SQVTM; CDR2 reads ANQGSEA.

The J gene is TRBJ2-1, the V gene TRBV19; lacking DNA, the TRBD1 call made by TCRdb goes unchecked. There are 14 residues in the CDR3. Germline CDR1 and CDR2: LNHDA and SQIVND (reference sequence). CDR3 loop: CASSNRDRANEQFF.

The chain joins TRBV27 to TRBJ2-6; there is no DNA to check the TCRdb D call of TRBD1. Germline-derived CDR1 and CDR2 are MNHEY and SMNVEV (reference sequence). The CDR3 has 18 amino acids. CDR3 sequence reads: CASRRMGSDRTGANVLTF.

The chain is built from TRBV18 and TRBJ2-1. CDR1 KGHSH and CDR2 LQKENI come from the germline V gene. The CDR3 totals 15 residues. The CDR3 reads CASSPQTLWGNEQFF.

The rearrangement joins TRBV12-3 or TRBV12-4 to TRBJ2-1; the TRBD2 assignment by TCRdb is unverifiable without DNA. The CDR3 runs 15 residues. Here the CDR3 reads CASRPLAGQYNEQFF.

This CDR3 reads CSARDSGRTIDYEQYF. The rearrangement uses TRBV20-1 and TRBJ2-7; TCRdb selects TRBD1, and the lack of DNA leaves this call unchecked. This CDR3 comprises 16 residues. In germline, CDR1 is DFQATT, CDR2 SNEGSKA (reference sequence).

This chain's CDR3 is CASSPTSGRALGELFF. The gene calls are TRBV12-3 or TRBV12-4 and TRBJ2-2; TCRdb returns TRBD2, unconfirmable since there is no DNA. This CDR3 has 16 residues.

J is TRBJ2-5 and V is TRBV12-3 or TRBV12-4. The CDR3 spans 16 residues. This chain's CDR3 is CASSLGSGARLETQYF.

The genes are TRBV29-1 and TRBJ2-1; TCRdb's D gene call, TRBD2, goes unchecked for lack of DNA. In germline, CDR1 is SQVTM, CDR2 ANQGSEA. The CDR3 runs to 17 residues. CDR3 region: CSVLAGGNPNSYNEQFF.

This chain uses TRBV18 with TRBJ2-3; TCRdb calls TRBD2, which cannot be checked without DNA. There are 15 residues in the CDR3. Per the germline V gene, CDR1 is KGHSH and CDR2 is LQKENI. The chain's CDR3 is CASSPLPPSTDTQYF.

V usage is TRBV6-5 and J usage is TRBJ2-6; TCRdb calls TRBD1, which cannot be checked without DNA. The CDR3 is made up of 17 amino acids. The germline V gene has CDR1 MNHEY and CDR2 SVGAGI. CDR3 sequence reads: CASTQTGVVTGANVLTF.

The V call is TRBV24-1, the J call TRBJ1-2; checking the TCRdb D call of TRBD1 is not possible without DNA. Germline CDR1 and CDR2: KGHDR and SFDVKD. The CDR3 consists of 11 residues. CDR3: CAPTEGGDCTF.

The J gene is TRBJ2-2, the V gene TRBV11-2; absent DNA, TCRdb's TRBD1 call cannot be checked. Per germline, CDR1 SGHAT and CDR2 FQNNGV. CDR3 length: 16 amino acids. The CDR3 sequence is CASTPYIQGGTGELFF.

The V call is TRBV5-1, the J call TRBJ2-5; TCRdb's D gene call, TRBD1, goes unchecked for lack of DNA. This CDR3 region has 14 residues. Germline assignment: CDR1 SGHRS and CDR2 YFSETQ. The CDR3 sequence: CASSLGREGETQYF.

V is TRBV18 and J is TRBJ2-1; TCRdb lists TRBD1, though no DNA is available to test this call. Germline CDR1 is KGHSH and CDR2 is LQKENI. CDR3 length equals 16 residues. CDR3 sequence reads: CASSPPRTGAAYEQFF.

The V and J genes are TRBV11-2 and TRBJ1-2; the TCRdb call, TRBD1, lacks DNA for checking. The CDR3 loop spans 15 amino acids. Germline loops: CDR1 SGHAT, CDR2 FQNNGV. The CDR3 region is CASSSWTALNYGYTF.

The V and J genes are TRBV15 and TRBJ2-1; the TCRdb D gene call, TRBD1, has no DNA to confirm it. Germline loops: CDR1 LNHNV, CDR2 YYDKDF (reference sequence). The CDR3 length is 14 residues. The CDR3 protein is CATRGGLDSDEQFF.

The rearrangement uses TRBV20-1 and TRBJ2-7; TCRdb proposes TRBD2, but this gene call is untestable without DNA. The CDR3 length is 11 residues. Germline V CDR1 and CDR2: DFQATT, SNEGSKA (reference sequence). The chain's CDR3 is CSVSRTGEQYF.

This CDR3 is CASSPGLAEGGEQFF. The rearrangement links TRBV4-1 to TRBJ2-1; absent DNA, TCRdb's TRBD2 call cannot be checked. The germline V gene has CDR1 MGHRA and CDR2 YSYEKL. The CDR3 has 15 residues.

This rearrangement joins TRBV7-3 to TRBJ2-7. Germline V CDR1 and CDR2: SGHTA, FQGTGA. The CDR3 length is 13 residues. CDR3 region: CASSLDGRNEQYF.

The chain employs TRBV12-3 or TRBV12-4 and TRBJ2-4; TCRdb designates TRBD1, a call that cannot be tested without DNA. CDR3 length: 15 amino acids. Here the CDR3 reads CASRPRGDRENIQYF.

This chain joins TRBV19 and TRBJ1-4; TCRdb's D call of TRBD1 is untestable without DNA. This CDR3 has 15 residues. Per the germline V gene, CDR1 is LNHDA and CDR2 is SQIVND (reference sequence). CDR3 sequence: CASSISTAQKVKLFF.

The chain's CDR3 is CASSSDRGRIDYGYTF. The J gene is TRBJ1-2, the V gene TRBV7-9; TCRdb calls TRBD1, which cannot be checked without DNA. The germline V gene encodes CDR1 SEHNR and CDR2 FQNEAQ (reference sequence). The CDR3 is made up of 16 amino acids. The full variable domain, with the rest looked up from reference TRBV7-9 and TRBJ1-2, is DTGVSQNPRHKITKRGQNVTFRCDPISEHNRLYWYRQTLGQGPEFLTYFQNEAQLEKSRLLSDRFSAERPKGSFSTLEIQRTEQGDSAMYLCASSSDRGRIDYGYTFGSGTRLTVV.

The chain links TRBV5-1 to TRBJ1-1; TCRdb designates TRBD1, a call that cannot be tested without DNA. The CDR3 length is 14 residues. Germline CDR1 is SGHRS and CDR2 is YFSETQ. CDR3: CASSYSHPGAEAFF.

The chain links TRBV5-1 to TRBJ1-1; TCRdb reports TRBD1, a call that lacks DNA to check it against. CDR1 and CDR2 from the germline V gene are SGHRS and YFSETQ. This CDR3 contains 14 residues. This CDR3 is CASSFMTGGSEAFF.